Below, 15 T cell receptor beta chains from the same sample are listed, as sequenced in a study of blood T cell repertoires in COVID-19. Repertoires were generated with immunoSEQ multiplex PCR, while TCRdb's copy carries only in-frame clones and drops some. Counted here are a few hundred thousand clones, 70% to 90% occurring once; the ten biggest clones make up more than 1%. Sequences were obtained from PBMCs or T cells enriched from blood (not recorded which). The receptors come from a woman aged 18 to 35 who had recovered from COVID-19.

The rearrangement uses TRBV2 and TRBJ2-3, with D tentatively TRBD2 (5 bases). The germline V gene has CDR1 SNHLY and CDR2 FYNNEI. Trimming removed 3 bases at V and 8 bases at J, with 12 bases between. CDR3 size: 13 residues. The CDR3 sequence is CASSDDPSGTQYF. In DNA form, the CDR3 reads TGTGCCAGCAGTGATGACCCCAGCGGTACGCAGTATTTT. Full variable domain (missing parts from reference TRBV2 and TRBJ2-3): EPEVTQTPSHQVTQMGQEVILRCVPISNHLYFYWYRQILGQKVEFLVSFYNNEISEKSEIFDDQFSVERPDGSNFTLKIRSTKLEDSAMYFCASSDDPSGTQYFGPGTRLTVL.

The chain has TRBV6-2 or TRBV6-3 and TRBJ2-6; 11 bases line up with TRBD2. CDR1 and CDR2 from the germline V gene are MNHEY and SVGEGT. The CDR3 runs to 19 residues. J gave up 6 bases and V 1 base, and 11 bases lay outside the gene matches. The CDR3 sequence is CASSYLGLAELELANVLTF. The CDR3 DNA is TGTGCCAGCAGTTACTTGGGACTAGCGGAACTAGAGTTGGCCAACGTCCTGACTTTC.

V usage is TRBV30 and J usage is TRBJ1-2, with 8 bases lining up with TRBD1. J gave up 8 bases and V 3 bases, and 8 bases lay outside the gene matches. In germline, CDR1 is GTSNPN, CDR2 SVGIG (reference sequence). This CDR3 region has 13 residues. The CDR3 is CAWRGQGPGGYTF. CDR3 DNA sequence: TGTGCCTGGAGAGGACAGGGACCTGGCGGCTACACCTTC.

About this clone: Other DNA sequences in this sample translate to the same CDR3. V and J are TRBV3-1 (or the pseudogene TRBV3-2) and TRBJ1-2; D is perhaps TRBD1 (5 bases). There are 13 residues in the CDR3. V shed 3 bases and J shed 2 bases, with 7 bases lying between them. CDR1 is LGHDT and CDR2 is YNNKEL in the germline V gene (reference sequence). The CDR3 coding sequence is TGTGCCAGCAGCCACGACAGCAACTATGGCTACACCTTC. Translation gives CASSHDSNYGYTF.

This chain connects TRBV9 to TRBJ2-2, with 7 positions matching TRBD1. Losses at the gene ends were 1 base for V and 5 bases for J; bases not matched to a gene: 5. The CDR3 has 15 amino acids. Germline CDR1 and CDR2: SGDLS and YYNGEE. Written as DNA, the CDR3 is TGTGCCAGCAGCGTATTGGCAGGGGGAACCGGGGAGCTGTTTTTT. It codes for CASSVLAGGTGELFF.

CDR3 sequence (DNA): TGCGCCAGCAGCCAAGGACCGGGACTAGACTACGAGCAGTACTTC. Its protein product is CASSQGPGLDYEQYF. The chain links TRBV4-1 to TRBJ2-7; 8 bases map to TRBD2. Germline loops: CDR1 MGHRA, CDR2 YSYEKL. CDR3 length: 15 residues. V dropped 1 base and J dropped 3; count of bases not matched to a gene: 5.

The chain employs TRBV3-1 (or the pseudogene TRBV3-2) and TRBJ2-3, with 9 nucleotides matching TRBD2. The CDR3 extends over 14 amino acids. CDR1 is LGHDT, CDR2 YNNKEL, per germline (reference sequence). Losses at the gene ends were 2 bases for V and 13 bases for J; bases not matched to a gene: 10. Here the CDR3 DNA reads TGTGCCAGCAGCCAACTGCAAGGGGGGACTAGCAAGTATTTT. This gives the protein CASSQLQGGTSKYF.

In DNA form, the CDR3 reads TGTGCCAGCAGCCTAGGGCTAGCGGGGTACAATGAGCAGTTCTTC. Translated: CASSLGLAGYNEQFF. The rearrangement uses TRBV27 and TRBJ2-1; 9 bases fit TRBD2. Germline CDR1 MNHEY, CDR2 SMNVEV (reference sequence). This CDR3 comprises 15 residues. V lost 6 bases to trimming and J lost 4 bases; unmatched junction nucleotides: 7.

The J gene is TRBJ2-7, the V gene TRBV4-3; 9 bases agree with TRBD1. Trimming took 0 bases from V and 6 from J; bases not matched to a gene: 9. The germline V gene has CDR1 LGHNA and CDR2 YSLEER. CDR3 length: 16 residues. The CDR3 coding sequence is TGCGCCAGCAGCCAAGATTTAGGACAGGGGAAGCGCGAGCAGTACTTC. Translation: CASSQDLGQGKREQYF.

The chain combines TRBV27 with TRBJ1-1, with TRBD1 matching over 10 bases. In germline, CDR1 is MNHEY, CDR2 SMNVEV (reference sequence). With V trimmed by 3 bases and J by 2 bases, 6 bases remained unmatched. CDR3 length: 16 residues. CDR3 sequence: CASSLWGQGINTEAFF. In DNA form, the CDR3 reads TGTGCCAGCAGTTTGTGGGGACAGGGGATAAACACTGAAGCTTTCTTT.

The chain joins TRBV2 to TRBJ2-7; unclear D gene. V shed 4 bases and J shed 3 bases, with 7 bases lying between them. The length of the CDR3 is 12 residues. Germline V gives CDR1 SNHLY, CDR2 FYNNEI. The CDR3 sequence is CASSGLDYEQYF. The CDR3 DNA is TGTGCCAGCAGTGGCCTAGACTACGAGCAGTACTTC.

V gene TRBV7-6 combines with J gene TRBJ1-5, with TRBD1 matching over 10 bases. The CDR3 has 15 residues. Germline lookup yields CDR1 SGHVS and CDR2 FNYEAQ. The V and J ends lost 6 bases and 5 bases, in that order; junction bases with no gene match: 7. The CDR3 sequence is CASSPRDRGDQPQHF. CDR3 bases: TGTGCCAGCAGTCCTCGGGACAGGGGTGATCAGCCCCAGCATTTT. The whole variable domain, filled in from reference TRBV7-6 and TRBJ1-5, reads GAGVSQSPRYKVTKRGQDVALRCDPISGHVSLYWYRQALGQGPEFLTYFNYEAQQDKSGLPNDRFSAERPEGSISTLTIQRTEQRDSAMYRCASSPRDRGDQPQHFGDGTRLSIL.

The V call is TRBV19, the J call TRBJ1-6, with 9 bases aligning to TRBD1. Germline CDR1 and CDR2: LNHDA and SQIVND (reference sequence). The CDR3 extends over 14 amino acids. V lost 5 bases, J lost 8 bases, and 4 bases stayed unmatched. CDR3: CASSLGQGHSPLHF. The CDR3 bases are TGTGCCAGTAGTTTGGGACAGGGCCATTCACCCCTCCACTTT.

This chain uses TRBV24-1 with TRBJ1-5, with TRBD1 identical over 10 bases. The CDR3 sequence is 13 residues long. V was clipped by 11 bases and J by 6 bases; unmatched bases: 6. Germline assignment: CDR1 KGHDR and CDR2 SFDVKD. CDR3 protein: CASRDRGSQPQHF. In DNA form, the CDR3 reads TGTGCCAGCCGGGACAGGGGCAGTCAGCCCCAGCATTTT.

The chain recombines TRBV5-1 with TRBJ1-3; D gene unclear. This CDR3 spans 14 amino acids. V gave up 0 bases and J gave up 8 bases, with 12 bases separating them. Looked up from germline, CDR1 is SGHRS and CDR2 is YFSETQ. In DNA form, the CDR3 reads TGCGCCAGCAGCTTGGCCGGCGCGGGTGACACCATATATTTT. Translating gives CASSLAGAGDTIYF.